The 15 T cell receptor beta chains below all came from one sample that was sequenced in a study of cytomegalovirus exposure and HLA in healthy donors. Using immunoSEQ multiplex PCR, the repertoire was profiled, and TCRdb retains in-frame clones only, with some absent. The table records approximately 98,000 clones, approximately 96% of them present only once. Sequencing was done on a sample of PBMCs. The receptors were gathered from a woman aged 18-29 years in good health and CMV-seronegative.

The V call is TRBV4-2, the J call TRBJ1-3; unclear D gene. Germline assignment: CDR1 LGHNA and CDR2 YNFKEQ. V lost 1 base and J lost 0, with 7 bases in between. This CDR3 is 15 amino acids long. This CDR3 reads CASSQGQASGNTIYF. CDR3 coding DNA: TGTGCCAGCAGCCAAGGACAAGCCTCTGGAAACACCATATATTTT.

CDR3 DNA sequence: TGTGCCAGCAGCTGGGCGGGGGAATCCTACAATGAGCAGTTCTTC. Amino acid sequence: CASSWAGESYNEQFF. The chain couples TRBV11-1 to TRBJ2-1, with 7 bases fitting TRBD2. V was pared by 4 bases and J by 1 base, with 4 bases of the junction left unmatched. The CDR3 runs 15 residues. The germline V gene encodes CDR1 SGHAT and CDR2 FQDESV (reference sequence).

The CDR3 nucleotides are TGTGCCAGCACCCCATCCCGGGACACCCTACGGACCCAGTACTTC. Translation gives CASTPSRDTLRTQYF. V and J are TRBV6-6 and TRBJ2-5; maybe TRBD1 (6 bases). Germline values: CDR1 MNHNY, CDR2 SVGAGI (reference sequence). The CDR3 has 15 amino acids. V was pared by 7 bases and J by 7 bases, with 22 bases between.

This chain connects TRBV11-3 to TRBJ2-1, with TRBD2 identical over 7 bases. With 1 base clipped from V and 3 bases from J, the junction kept 3 bases outside the gene matches. The CDR3 spans 15 residues. The germline V gene encodes CDR1 SGHNT and CDR2 YENEEA. The CDR3 spells CASSLAASGYNEQFF. The CDR3 bases are TGTGCCAGCAGCTTAGCGGCTAGCGGCTACAATGAGCAGTTCTTC.

The chain recombines TRBV7-2 with TRBJ1-2; 10 positions match TRBD1. With V trimmed by 5 bases and J by 6 bases, 0 bases remained unmatched. The CDR3 runs to 12 residues. Germline V gene sequence: CDR1 SGHTA, CDR2 FQGNSA. CDR3 in DNA: TGTGCCAGCAGCGGGACAGGGGATGGCTACACCTTC. Its translation is CASSGTGDGYTF.

The rearrangement joins TRBV27 to TRBJ2-7; D gene ambiguous. V lost 0 bases, J lost 4 bases, and 13 bases lay in between. Germline V gives CDR1 MNHEY, CDR2 SMNVEV (reference sequence). The CDR3 spans 15 residues. Written as DNA, the CDR3 is TGTGCCAGCAGTTTATCCCCCGGGTTCGATTACGAGCAGTACTTC. It translates to CASSLSPGFDYEQYF.

This clone was detected once. The chain recombines TRBV4-1 with TRBJ1-1, with D unresolved. The V and J ends lost 3 bases and 2 bases respectively, with 13 bases between them. The CDR3 is 15 residues long. CDR1 and CDR2 (germline): MGHRA, YSYEKL. In DNA form, the CDR3 reads TGCGCCAGCAGCCACGCCGGTCTTCCCAACACTGAAGCTTTCTTT. This gives the protein CASSHAGLPNTEAFF.

V usage is TRBV2 and J usage is TRBJ2-7; TRBD1 aligns across 7 bases. With 7 bases clipped from V and 5 bases from J, the junction kept 14 bases outside the gene matches. The CDR3 is 15 residues long. Looked up from germline, CDR1 is SNHLY and CDR2 is FYNNEI. The CDR3 here is CASMRRTGNLDEQYF. The CDR3 nucleotides read TGTGCCAGCATGCGTAGGACAGGAAACTTGGACGAGCAGTACTTC.

The rearrangement joins TRBV9 to TRBJ1-1; the D is unclear. The germline V gene encodes CDR1 SGDLS and CDR2 YYNGEE. The CDR3 is 13 residues long. The V end was cut by 0 bases, the J end by 5 bases, with 8 bases between. The CDR3 loop reads CASSVAPATEAFF. CDR3 nucleotide sequence: TGTGCCAGCAGCGTAGCCCCAGCGACTGAAGCTTTCTTT.

The rearrangement links TRBV27 to TRBJ2-7; TRBD2 matches at 8 bases. Germline assignment: CDR1 MNHEY and CDR2 SMNVEV (reference sequence). V was pared by 6 bases and J by 4 bases, with 20 bases of the junction left unmatched. CDR3 length: 18 amino acids. The CDR3 DNA reads as TGTGCCAGCAGCTCACTATACGTTAGCGGGGAGTATTCTTACGAGCAGTACTTC. Its translation is CASSSLYVSGEYSYEQYF.

This clone is a singleton in its sample. This chain links TRBV5-6 with TRBJ2-7, with D possibly matching TRBD2 (5 bases). The CDR3 sequence is 14 residues long. Deletions cut 6 bases from V and 4 bases from J, with 17 bases between. Germline-derived CDR1 and CDR2 are SGHDT and YYEEEE. CDR3 loop: CASTRRTSSYEQYF. The CDR3 coding sequence is TGTGCCAGCACCAGACGGACTTCGTCGTACGAGCAGTACTTC.

The gene calls are TRBV6-5 and TRBJ2-7, with 8 bases that match TRBD1. Trimming removed 4 bases from V and 5 bases from J; junction bases left unmatched: 10. Germline V gene sequence: CDR1 MNHEY, CDR2 SVGAGI. The CDR3 sequence is 15 residues long. DNA of the CDR3: TGTGCCAGCAGTTCCCAAGGACAGGGAAGCAACGAGCAGTACTTC. Encoded protein: CASSSQGQGSNEQYF.

The DNA for the CDR3 is TGTGCCAGCAGCGAAACTAGCGGGATCTACGAGCAGTACTTC. Translating gives CASSETSGIYEQYF. The chain links TRBV6-5 to TRBJ2-7; 10 bases match TRBD2. Germline V CDR1 and CDR2: MNHEY, SVGAGI. This CDR3 has 14 amino acids. J gave up 3 bases and V 6 bases, and 5 bases lay outside the gene matches.

This chain joins TRBV11-1 and TRBJ2-1; TRBD2 matches at 10 bases. The CDR3 covers 16 residues. V shed 5 bases and J 9 bases; nucleotides not matched to a gene: 13. Germline CDR1 is SGHAT and CDR2 is FQDESV (reference sequence). The CDR3 sequence is CASSPRERGGGVEQFF. DNA of the CDR3: TGTGCCAGCAGCCCGCGTGAGCGGGGGGGCGGGGTTGAGCAGTTCTTC.

The gene calls are TRBV4-2 and TRBJ2-3, with a tentative D call TRBD2 (6 bases). CDR1 and CDR2 (germline): LGHNA, YNFKEQ. The CDR3 length is 18 residues. V lost 4 bases and J lost 0, with 20 bases in between. The CDR3 here is CASSRKSPRGHSTDTQYF. CDR3 sequence (DNA): TGTGCCAGCAGCCGGAAATCTCCGCGGGGCCATAGCACAGATACGCAGTATTTT.